This T cell receptor (beta chain) was sequenced in a study of regulatory T cells in long-lasting Graves disease. This clonotype was seen ten or more times. Time point reported: persistent/refractory GD, antithyroid drugs over 5 years with positive TRAb. Extracted RNA from PBMCs served as the source of the TCR library. Germline V gene sequence: CDR1 SNHLY, CDR2 FYNNEI. The CDR3 sequence is 13 residues long. V was clipped by 4 bases and J by 7 bases, with 14 bases between them. Through Arm-PCR of CDR3 regions and iRepertoire HTBI primers, TCR beta libraries were built. TCRdb re-derived calls from the multiplex PCR reads in MiXCR, one entry per CDR3 protein. The sample holds about 470,000 distinct CDR3 sequences; under 25% are singletons and the top ten take 6.5% to 10%.

This TCR derives from a female donor with Graves disease. This material consisted of peripheral blood mononuclear cells (PBMCs), taken when the disease was refractory, from a patient treated with antithyroid drugs. The chain carries TRBV2 and TRBJ2-7; D is ambiguous. In nucleotides, the CDR3 is TGTGCCAGCAGTGTGGTTCGGAACGGTGAGCAGTACTTC. This translates into CASSVVRNGEQYF.